Listed below are T cell receptor beta chains from one sample, sequenced in a study of identical twins. TCRdb re-called the 5' RACE reads through MiXCR, storing one row per CDR3 protein. The repertoire holds about 240,000 distinct CDR3 sequences, with 6% to 8.5% as singletons. The same data also went into a second study, on yellow fever vaccine responses in identical twins.

Material: CD8+ T cells sorted from blood. Receptors originate from a woman aged 18-30 years in good health. Each CDR3 is given with its conserved first and last residue. The D gene is left open where the match is weak. Clone size, where shown, is once, few, many, or a class for clones that have expanded.

cdr3_aa: CASSSTGNAGTETQYF
cdr3_nt: TGTGCCAGCAGCTCGACAGGTAACGCCGGGACAGAGACCCAGTACTTC
d_call: .
v_call: TRBV7-9
j_call: TRBJ2-5
clone_size: many

cdr3_aa: CASSPGLANEQFF
cdr3_nt: TGTGCCAGCAGCCCCGGACTAGCCAATGAGCAGTTCTTC
d_call: TRBD2
v_call: TRBV12-3/TRBV12-4
j_call: TRBJ2-1
clone_size: many

cdr3_aa: CASSFPGNSPLHF
cdr3_nt: TGTGCCAGCAGCTTCCCCGGGAATTCACCCCTCCACTTT
d_call: .
v_call: TRBV11-2
j_call: TRBJ1-6
clone_size: few

cdr3_aa: CASSAINRNTEAFF
cdr3_nt: TGTGCCAGCAGCGCGATCAACCGCAATACTGAAGCTTTCTTT
d_call: .
v_call: TRBV9
j_call: TRBJ1-1
clone_size: .

cdr3_aa: CASSQDDATDTQYF
cdr3_nt: TGCGCCAGCAGCCAAGATGATGCCACAGATACGCAGTATTTT
d_call: .
v_call: TRBV4-1
j_call: TRBJ2-3
clone_size: many

cdr3_aa: CASSYGDRGYGYTF
cdr3_nt: TGTGCCAGCAGTTACGGCGACAGGGGGTATGGCTACACCTTC
d_call: TRBD1
v_call: TRBV6-5
j_call: TRBJ1-2
clone_size: many

cdr3_aa: CASSPQGDTSGMVDTQYF
cdr3_nt: TGTGCCAGCAGCCCACAAGGGGATACTAGCGGGATGGTAGATACGCAGTATTTT
d_call: TRBD2
v_call: TRBV3-1
j_call: TRBJ2-3
clone_size: few

cdr3_aa: CASGQDRAFF
cdr3_nt: TGTGCCAGCGGGCAGGATCGGGCTTTCTTT
d_call: .
v_call: TRBV27
j_call: TRBJ1-1
clone_size: .

cdr3_aa: CASSDTFRPVVAPNEQFF
cdr3_nt: TGTGCCAGCAGCGACACATTCCGGCCGGTAGTAGCGCCCAATGAGCAGTTCTTC
d_call: .
v_call: TRBV11-1
j_call: TRBJ2-1
clone_size: few

cdr3_aa: CASSFRTPYEQYF
cdr3_nt: TGTGCCAGCAGTTTTCGGACTCCATACGAGCAGTACTTC
d_call: .
v_call: TRBV28
j_call: TRBJ2-7
clone_size: .

cdr3_aa: CSVEDIIEDRGAYGYTF
cdr3_nt: TGCAGCGTTGAAGATATCATTGAGGACAGGGGAGCCTATGGCTACACCTTC
d_call: TRBD1
v_call: TRBV29-1
j_call: TRBJ1-2
clone_size: many

cdr3_aa: CSVEVAGSSSYEQYF
cdr3_nt: TGCAGCGTTGAAGTTGCAGGCTCGAGCTCCTACGAGCAGTACTTC
d_call: .
v_call: TRBV29-1
j_call: TRBJ2-7
clone_size: .

cdr3_aa: CSATDTSTNTEAFF
cdr3_nt: TGCAGCGCAACGGACACCTCGACGAACACTGAAGCTTTCTTT
d_call: .
v_call: TRBV29-1
j_call: TRBJ1-1
clone_size: many

cdr3_aa: CASSQPAASGEDTQYF
cdr3_nt: TGTGCCAGCAGCCAACCCGCGGCTAGCGGGGAAGATACGCAGTATTTT
d_call: TRBD2
v_call: TRBV3-1
j_call: TRBJ2-3
clone_size: .

cdr3_aa: CASSLVAGGYYNEQFF
cdr3_nt: TGTGCCAGCAGCTTAGTAGCGGGGGGCTACTACAATGAGCAGTTCTTC
d_call: TRBD2
v_call: TRBV13
j_call: TRBJ2-1
clone_size: .

cdr3_aa: CASTARGQGREKLFF
cdr3_nt: TGCGCCAGCACTGCCCGGGGGCAGGGAAGGGAAAAACTGTTTTTT
d_call: .
v_call: TRBV4-1
j_call: TRBJ1-4
clone_size: few

cdr3_aa: CASSGTNNYEQYF
cdr3_nt: TGTGCCAGCAGCGGGACTAACAACTACGAGCAGTACTTC
d_call: .
v_call: TRBV9
j_call: TRBJ2-7
clone_size: many

cdr3_aa: CASDQTNTGELFF
cdr3_nt: TGTGCCAGCGACCAAACGAACACCGGGGAGCTGTTTTTT
d_call: .
v_call: TRBV19
j_call: TRBJ2-2
clone_size: few

cdr3_aa: CSARELAGGWDEQFF
cdr3_nt: TGCAGTGCTAGAGAACTAGCGGGAGGATGGGATGAGCAGTTCTTC
d_call: TRBD2
v_call: TRBV20-1
j_call: TRBJ2-1
clone_size: many

cdr3_aa: CASSLGELTGGVTDTQYF
cdr3_nt: TGTGCCAGCAGCTTAGGGGAACTGACGGGTGGAGTCACAGATACGCAGTATTTT
d_call: .
v_call: TRBV7-8
j_call: TRBJ2-3
clone_size: .

cdr3_aa: CASTRTELAKNIQYF
cdr3_nt: TGTGCCAGCACCCGGACCGAGCTAGCCAAAAACATTCAGTACTTC
d_call: .
v_call: TRBV5-5
j_call: TRBJ2-4
clone_size: many

cdr3_aa: CASSLPGTSGRFGGELFF
cdr3_nt: TGTGCCAGCAGTTTACCCGGGACTAGCGGGAGATTTGGCGGGGAGCTGTTTTTT
d_call: TRBD2
v_call: TRBV28
j_call: TRBJ2-2
clone_size: .

cdr3_aa: CASSDYSGTLDGDTQYF
cdr3_nt: TGTGCCAGCAGTGATTACTCCGGGACTCTCGATGGGGATACGCAGTATTTT
d_call: .
v_call: TRBV25-1
j_call: TRBJ2-3
clone_size: many

cdr3_aa: CASSLGGSEAFF
cdr3_nt: TGTGCCAGCAGTTTAGGTGGCAGTGAAGCTTTCTTT
d_call: .
v_call: TRBV12-3/TRBV12-4
j_call: TRBJ1-1
clone_size: many

cdr3_aa: CSASPDPFSYNEQFF
cdr3_nt: TGCAGTGCTTCACCGGATCCCTTTTCCTACAATGAGCAGTTCTTC
d_call: .
v_call: TRBV20-1
j_call: TRBJ2-1
clone_size: many

cdr3_aa: CASSGQDRSSGNTIYF
cdr3_nt: TGTGCCAGCAGTGGACAAGACAGGTCCTCTGGAAACACCATATATTTT
d_call: .
v_call: TRBV12-3/TRBV12-4
j_call: TRBJ1-3
clone_size: many

cdr3_aa: CASSPRKGHSYEQYF
cdr3_nt: TGTGCCAGCAGCCCACGCAAAGGGCACTCCTACGAGCAGTACTTC
d_call: .
v_call: TRBV12-3/TRBV12-4
j_call: TRBJ2-7
clone_size: few

cdr3_aa: CASSDSWGDEQFF
cdr3_nt: TGTGCCAGCAGTGATAGCTGGGGCGATGAGCAGTTCTTC
d_call: .
v_call: TRBV2
j_call: TRBJ2-1
clone_size: few

cdr3_aa: CASSDRGNYGYTF
cdr3_nt: TGCGCCAGCAGTGATAGGGGAAACTATGGCTACACCTTC
d_call: .
v_call: TRBV10-2
j_call: TRBJ1-2
clone_size: many

cdr3_aa: CSVEADRPYEQYF
cdr3_nt: TGCAGCGTGGAGGCTGACAGACCCTACGAGCAGTACTTC
d_call: .
v_call: TRBV29-1
j_call: TRBJ2-7
clone_size: many

cdr3_aa: CASSYQDRGGQPQHF
cdr3_nt: TGTGCCAGCAGTTACCAAGACAGGGGAGGACAGCCCCAGCATTTT
d_call: TRBD1
v_call: TRBV12-3/TRBV12-4
j_call: TRBJ1-5
clone_size: .

cdr3_aa: CSVTKTGRDTEAFF
cdr3_nt: TGCAGCGTTACCAAGACAGGGAGGGACACTGAAGCTTTCTTT
d_call: TRBD1
v_call: TRBV29-1
j_call: TRBJ1-1
clone_size: few

cdr3_aa: CASSTSGSLNNEQFF
cdr3_nt: TGTGCCAGCAGTACTAGCGGGAGTCTTAACAATGAGCAGTTCTTC
d_call: TRBD2
v_call: TRBV2
j_call: TRBJ2-1
clone_size: many

cdr3_aa: CATSPEGANTGELFF
cdr3_nt: TGTGCCACCAGCCCAGAAGGTGCGAACACCGGGGAGCTGTTTTTT
d_call: .
v_call: TRBV15
j_call: TRBJ2-2
clone_size: .

cdr3_aa: CATSEKTGMNDIQYF
cdr3_nt: TGTGCCACCAGTGAAAAGACAGGGATGAATGACATTCAGTACTTC
d_call: TRBD1
v_call: TRBV24-1
j_call: TRBJ2-4
clone_size: .

cdr3_aa: CATRDPSTDTQYF
cdr3_nt: TGTGCCACCAGAGACCCTAGCACAGATACGCAGTATTTT
d_call: .
v_call: TRBV24-1
j_call: TRBJ2-3
clone_size: .

cdr3_aa: CASRWTAEDTQYF
cdr3_nt: TGTGCCAGCAGGTGGACAGCAGAAGATACGCAGTATTTT
d_call: .
v_call: TRBV28
j_call: TRBJ2-3
clone_size: few

cdr3_aa: CASSLVAGGGTGELFF
cdr3_nt: TGTGCCAGCAGTTTGGTAGCGGGGGGGGGCACCGGGGAGCTGTTTTTT
d_call: TRBD2
v_call: TRBV27
j_call: TRBJ2-2
clone_size: many

cdr3_aa: CASSLGTSGHDEQFF
cdr3_nt: TGTGCCAGCAGCTTGGGGACTAGCGGGCACGATGAGCAGTTCTTC
d_call: TRBD2
v_call: TRBV5-6
j_call: TRBJ2-1
clone_size: few

cdr3_aa: CASSPSTGWAYNEQFF
cdr3_nt: TGTGCCAGCTCACCATCGACAGGATGGGCCTACAATGAGCAGTTCTTC
d_call: .
v_call: TRBV18
j_call: TRBJ2-1
clone_size: few

cdr3_aa: CATSDGTGVTEAFF
cdr3_nt: TGTGCCACCAGTGATGGCACAGGGGTCACTGAAGCTTTCTTT
d_call: TRBD1
v_call: TRBV24-1
j_call: TRBJ1-1
clone_size: .

cdr3_aa: CSARRAGEAYEQYF
cdr3_nt: TGCAGTGCTAGAAGGGCAGGGGAGGCCTACGAGCAGTACTTC
d_call: .
v_call: TRBV20-1
j_call: TRBJ2-7
clone_size: few

cdr3_aa: CASSLDFWEVSYNEQFF
cdr3_nt: TGTGCCAGCAGCTTAGATTTCTGGGAGGTCTCCTACAATGAGCAGTTCTTC
d_call: .
v_call: TRBV7-8
j_call: TRBJ2-1
clone_size: many

cdr3_aa: CASSQDIAGGPPDTQYF
cdr3_nt: TGTGCCAGCAGCCAAGATATCGCGGGAGGCCCGCCGGATACGCAGTATTTT
d_call: TRBD2
v_call: TRBV14
j_call: TRBJ2-3
clone_size: .

cdr3_aa: CASSVTSNEQFF
cdr3_nt: TGTGCCAGCAGCGTGACTAGCAATGAGCAGTTCTTC
d_call: .
v_call: TRBV12-3/TRBV12-4
j_call: TRBJ2-1
clone_size: .

cdr3_aa: CSVDTPQDSYYGYTF
cdr3_nt: TGCAGCGTTGATACCCCGCAGGATTCGTACTATGGCTACACCTTC
d_call: .
v_call: TRBV29-1
j_call: TRBJ1-2
clone_size: many

cdr3_aa: CASSLDPSGGINTQYF
cdr3_nt: TGTGCCAGCAGCTTGGATCCTAGCGGGGGAATAAATACGCAGTATTTT
d_call: TRBD2
v_call: TRBV5-5
j_call: TRBJ2-3
clone_size: .

cdr3_aa: CASSWGQGNNEQFF
cdr3_nt: TGCGCCAGCAGCTGGGGACAGGGAAACAATGAGCAGTTCTTC
d_call: TRBD1
v_call: TRBV5-1
j_call: TRBJ2-1
clone_size: many

cdr3_aa: CATSAWDRGTDTQYF
cdr3_nt: TGTGCCACCAGTGCTTGGGACAGGGGAACAGATACGCAGTATTTT
d_call: TRBD1
v_call: TRBV24-1
j_call: TRBJ2-3
clone_size: many

cdr3_aa: CASSEARVEQYF
cdr3_nt: TGTGCCAGCAGTGAAGCTAGGGTAGAGCAGTACTTC
d_call: .
v_call: TRBV2
j_call: TRBJ2-7
clone_size: many

cdr3_aa: CATSRDRGKEGYTF
cdr3_nt: TGTGCCACCAGCAGAGATCGAGGGAAGGAGGGCTACACCTTC
d_call: .
v_call: TRBV15
j_call: TRBJ1-2
clone_size: few

cdr3_aa: CASSYRQGPQPQHF
cdr3_nt: TGTGCCAGCAGTTACCGCCAGGGCCCTCAGCCCCAGCATTTT
d_call: .
v_call: TRBV6-5
j_call: TRBJ1-5
clone_size: .

cdr3_aa: CASSWTGSVTEAFF
cdr3_nt: TGTGCCAGCAGTTGGACAGGGAGTGTCACTGAAGCTTTCTTT
d_call: TRBD1
v_call: TRBV27
j_call: TRBJ1-1
clone_size: .

cdr3_aa: CASSDRKNGADTQYF
cdr3_nt: TGTGCCAGCAGCGACCGGAAGAATGGTGCAGATACGCAGTATTTT
d_call: .
v_call: TRBV28
j_call: TRBJ2-3
clone_size: .

cdr3_aa: CASSFPGTGINEQFF
cdr3_nt: TGTGCCAGCAGCTTTCCTGGGACAGGGATCAATGAGCAGTTCTTC
d_call: TRBD1
v_call: TRBV7-8
j_call: TRBJ2-1
clone_size: .

cdr3_aa: CATSRDNRWGQVDEQFF
cdr3_nt: TGTGCCACCAGCAGAGACAACCGGTGGGGGCAAGTCGATGAGCAGTTCTTC
d_call: .
v_call: TRBV15
j_call: TRBJ2-1
clone_size: few

cdr3_aa: CASMPGQSSYEQYF
cdr3_nt: TGTGCCAGTATGCCGGGACAGAGCTCCTACGAGCAGTACTTC
d_call: TRBD1
v_call: TRBV12-3/TRBV12-4
j_call: TRBJ2-7
clone_size: many

cdr3_aa: CSVPTTVGTQFF
cdr3_nt: TGCAGCGTTCCGACTACCGTTGGGACGCAGTTCTTC
d_call: .
v_call: TRBV29-1
j_call: TRBJ2-1
clone_size: many

cdr3_aa: CASSPGTDTQYF
cdr3_nt: TGTGCCAGCAGCCCAGGCACAGATACGCAGTATTTT
d_call: .
v_call: TRBV12-3/TRBV12-4
j_call: TRBJ2-3
clone_size: many